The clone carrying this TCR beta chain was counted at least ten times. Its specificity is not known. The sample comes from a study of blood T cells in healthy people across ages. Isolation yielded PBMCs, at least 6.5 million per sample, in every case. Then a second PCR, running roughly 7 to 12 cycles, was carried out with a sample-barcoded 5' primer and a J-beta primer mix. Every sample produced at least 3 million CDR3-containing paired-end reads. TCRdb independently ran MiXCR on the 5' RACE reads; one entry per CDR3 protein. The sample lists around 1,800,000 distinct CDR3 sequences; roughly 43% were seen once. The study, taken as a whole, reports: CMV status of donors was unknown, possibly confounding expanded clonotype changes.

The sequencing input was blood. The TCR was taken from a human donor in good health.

The DNA for the CDR3 is TGCAGTGTTGTGGACAAGGAGTCCGAGCAGTACTTC. Translating gives CSVVDKESEQYF. J is TRBJ2-5 and V is TRBV20-1, with D possibly TRBD1 on 5 matching bases. Matching the DNA end better, TRBJ2-7 makes the J call doubtful. CDR1 is DFQATT and CDR2 is SNEGSKA in the germline V gene (reference sequence). The CDR3 covers 12 residues.